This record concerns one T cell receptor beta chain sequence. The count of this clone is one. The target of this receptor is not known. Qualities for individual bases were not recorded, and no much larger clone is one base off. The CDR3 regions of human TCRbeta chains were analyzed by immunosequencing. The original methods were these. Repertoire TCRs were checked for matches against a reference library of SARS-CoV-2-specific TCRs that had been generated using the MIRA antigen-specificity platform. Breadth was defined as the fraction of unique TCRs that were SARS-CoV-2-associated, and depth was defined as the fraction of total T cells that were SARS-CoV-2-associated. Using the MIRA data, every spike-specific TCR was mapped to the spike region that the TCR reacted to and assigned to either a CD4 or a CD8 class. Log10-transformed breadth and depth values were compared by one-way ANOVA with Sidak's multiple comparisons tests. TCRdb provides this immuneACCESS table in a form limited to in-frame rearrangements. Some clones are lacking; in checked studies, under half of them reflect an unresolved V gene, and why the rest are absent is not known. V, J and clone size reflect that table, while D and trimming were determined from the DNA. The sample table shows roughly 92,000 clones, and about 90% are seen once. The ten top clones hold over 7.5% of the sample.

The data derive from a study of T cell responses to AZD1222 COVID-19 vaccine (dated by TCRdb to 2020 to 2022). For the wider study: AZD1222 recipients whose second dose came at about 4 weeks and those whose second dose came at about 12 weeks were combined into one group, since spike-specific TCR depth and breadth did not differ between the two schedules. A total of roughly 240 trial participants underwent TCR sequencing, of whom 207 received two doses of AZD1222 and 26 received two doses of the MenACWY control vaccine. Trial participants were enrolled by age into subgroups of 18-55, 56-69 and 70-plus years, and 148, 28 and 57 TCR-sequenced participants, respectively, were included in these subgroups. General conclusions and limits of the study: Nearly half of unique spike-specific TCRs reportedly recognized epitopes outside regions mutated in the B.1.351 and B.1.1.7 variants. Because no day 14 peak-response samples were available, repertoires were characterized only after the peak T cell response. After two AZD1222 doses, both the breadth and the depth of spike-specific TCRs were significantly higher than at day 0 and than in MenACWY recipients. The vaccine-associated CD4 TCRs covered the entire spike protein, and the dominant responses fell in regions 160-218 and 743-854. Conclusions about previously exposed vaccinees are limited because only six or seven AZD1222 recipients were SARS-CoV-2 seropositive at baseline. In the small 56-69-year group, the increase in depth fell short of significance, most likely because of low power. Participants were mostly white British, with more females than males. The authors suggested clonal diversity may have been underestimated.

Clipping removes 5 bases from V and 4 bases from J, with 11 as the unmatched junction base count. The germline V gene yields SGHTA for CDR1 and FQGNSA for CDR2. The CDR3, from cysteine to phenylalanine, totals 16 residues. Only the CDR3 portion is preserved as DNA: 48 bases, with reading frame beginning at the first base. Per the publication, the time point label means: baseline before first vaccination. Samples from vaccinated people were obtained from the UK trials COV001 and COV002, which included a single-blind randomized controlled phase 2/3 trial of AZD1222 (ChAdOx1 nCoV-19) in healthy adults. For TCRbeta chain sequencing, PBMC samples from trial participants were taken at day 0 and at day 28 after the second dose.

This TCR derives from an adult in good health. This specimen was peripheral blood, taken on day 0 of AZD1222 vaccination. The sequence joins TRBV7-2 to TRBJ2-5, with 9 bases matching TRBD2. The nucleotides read TGTGCCAGCAGCCCGTCCCTGGGCGGGGGGGGAGAGACCCAGTACTTC. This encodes CASSPSLGGGGETQYF.